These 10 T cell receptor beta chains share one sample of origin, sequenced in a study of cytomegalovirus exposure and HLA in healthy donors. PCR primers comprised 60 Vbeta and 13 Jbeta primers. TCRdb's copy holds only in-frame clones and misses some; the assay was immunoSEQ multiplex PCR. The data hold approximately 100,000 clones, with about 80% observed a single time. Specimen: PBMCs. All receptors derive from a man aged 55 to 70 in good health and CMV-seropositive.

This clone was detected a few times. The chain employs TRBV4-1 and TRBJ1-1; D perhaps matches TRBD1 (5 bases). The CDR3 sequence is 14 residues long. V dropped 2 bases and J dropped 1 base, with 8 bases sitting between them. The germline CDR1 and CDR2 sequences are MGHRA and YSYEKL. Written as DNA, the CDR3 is TGCGCCAGCAGCCAACAGGGTTGGAACACTGAAGCTTTCTTT. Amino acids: CASSQQGWNTEAFF.

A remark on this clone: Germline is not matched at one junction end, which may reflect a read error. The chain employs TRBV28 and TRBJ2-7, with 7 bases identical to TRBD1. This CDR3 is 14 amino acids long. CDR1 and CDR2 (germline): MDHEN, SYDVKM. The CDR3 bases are TGTGCCAGCAATTTACCGGGACAGACCTACGAGCAGTACTTC. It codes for CASNLPGQTYEQYF.

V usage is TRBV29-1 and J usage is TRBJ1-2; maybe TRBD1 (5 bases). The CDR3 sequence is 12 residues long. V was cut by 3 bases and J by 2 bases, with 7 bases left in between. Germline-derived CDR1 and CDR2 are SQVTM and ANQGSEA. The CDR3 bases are TGCAGCGTTGAGCCAGGGAACTATGGCTACACCTTC. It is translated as CSVEPGNYGYTF.

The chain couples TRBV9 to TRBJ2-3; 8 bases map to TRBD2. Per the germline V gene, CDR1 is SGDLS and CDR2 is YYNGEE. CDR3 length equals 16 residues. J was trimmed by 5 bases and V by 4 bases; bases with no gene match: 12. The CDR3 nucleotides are TGTGCCAGCAGCCTCCGGACTAGCCCTACCTTAGATACGCAGTATTTT. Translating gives CASSLRTSPTLDTQYF.

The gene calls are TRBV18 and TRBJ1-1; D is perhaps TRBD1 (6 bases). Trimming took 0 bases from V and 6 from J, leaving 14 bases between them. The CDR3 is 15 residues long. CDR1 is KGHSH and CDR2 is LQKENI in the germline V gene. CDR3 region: CASSPPEGGSSEAFF. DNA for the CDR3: TGTGCCAGCTCACCACCGGAGGGGGGGAGCTCTGAAGCTTTCTTT.

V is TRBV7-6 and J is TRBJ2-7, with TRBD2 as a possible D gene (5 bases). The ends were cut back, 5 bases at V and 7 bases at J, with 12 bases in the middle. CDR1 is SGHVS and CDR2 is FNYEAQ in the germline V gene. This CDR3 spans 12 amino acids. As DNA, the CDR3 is TGTGCCAGCAGCCCCGGACTGAGTGAGCAGTACTTC. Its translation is CASSPGLSEQYF. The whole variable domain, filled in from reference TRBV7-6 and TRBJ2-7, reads GAGVSQSPRYKVTKRGQDVALRCDPISGHVSLYWYRQALGQGPEFLTYFNYEAQQDKSGLPNDRFSAERPEGSISTLTIQRTEQRDSAMYRCASSPGLSEQYFGPGTRLTVT.

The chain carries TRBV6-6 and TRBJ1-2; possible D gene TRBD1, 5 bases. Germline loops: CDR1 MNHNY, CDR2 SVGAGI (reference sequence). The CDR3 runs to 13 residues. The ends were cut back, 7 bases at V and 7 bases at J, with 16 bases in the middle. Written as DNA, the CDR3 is TGTGCCAGCACTATCGACCCAGGGCGTGGCTACACCTTC. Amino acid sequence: CASTIDPGRGYTF.

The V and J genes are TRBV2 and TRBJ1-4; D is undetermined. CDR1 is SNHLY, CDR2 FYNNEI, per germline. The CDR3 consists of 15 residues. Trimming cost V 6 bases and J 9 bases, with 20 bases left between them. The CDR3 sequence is CASSHSTILPKKLFF. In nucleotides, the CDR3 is TGTGCCAGCAGCCACTCGACAATCTTACCCAAAAAACTGTTTTTT.

CDR3 in amino acids: CAWGTAAYEQYF. As DNA, the CDR3 is TGTGCCTGGGGGACTGCAGCCTACGAGCAGTACTTC. The J gene is TRBJ2-7, the V gene TRBV30; the D gene is possibly TRBD2 (6 bases). This CDR3 contains 12 residues. The germline gives CDR1 GTSNPN, CDR2 SVGIG (reference sequence). Trimming cost V 5 bases and J 2 bases, with 10 bases left between them. The whole variable domain, filled in from reference TRBV30 and TRBJ2-7, reads SQTIHQWPATLVQPVGSPLSLECTVEGTSNPNLYWYRQAAGRGLQLLFYSVGIGQISSEVPQNLSASRPQDRQFILSSKKLLLSDSGFYLCAWGTAAYEQYFGPGTRLTVT.

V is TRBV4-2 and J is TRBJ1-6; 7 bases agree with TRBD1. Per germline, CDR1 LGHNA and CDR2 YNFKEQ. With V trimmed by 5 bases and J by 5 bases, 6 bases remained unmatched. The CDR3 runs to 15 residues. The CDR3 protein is CASSSRQGNNSPLHF. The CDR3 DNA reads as TGTGCCAGCAGCTCCCGACAGGGCAATAATTCACCCCTCCACTTT.